The entry below describes one T cell receptor beta chain. The data belong to a study of blood T cell repertoires in COVID-19. Germline V CDR1 and CDR2: SGHRS, YFSETQ. The length of the CDR3 is 16 residues. The junction had 6 bases not matched to a gene; V was cut back by 0 bases and J by 3 bases. The method was immunoSEQ multiplex PCR; TCRdb's version includes in-frame clones alone and lacks a portion of them. Here the sample spans approximately 300,000 clones, 75% to 90% being singletons. The material sequenced was peripheral blood. The clonotype comes from a woman aged 45-65 years who had recovered from COVID-19. The V gene is TRBV5-1, the J gene TRBJ2-5, with 9 bases matching TRBD1. The CDR3: CASSLGNTGGEETQYF. CDR3 bases: TGCGCCAGCAGCTTGGGGAATACAGGGGGCGAAGAGACCCAGTACTTC.